This T cell receptor (beta chain) came from a study of T-cell reconstitution after alpha-beta-depleted transplantation in children. Unique molecular identifiers tagged the TCRbeta library. TCRdb reprocessed the PCR reads via MiXCR and lists one record per CDR3 protein. The sample gives approximately 1,000,000 distinct CDR3 sequences, about 29% of which show up once; about 28% is in the top ten. This CDR3 is built from 15 residues. Germline values: CDR1 SGHAT, CDR2 FQDESV (reference sequence). The J segment lost 6 bases and the V segment lost 5 bases, leaving 8 bases of the junction unmatched. Sequencing was performed on PBMCs, mostly from graft donor cells, taken 360 days after TCRalphabeta/CD19-depleted stem cell transplant. The receptor's source is a boy under three years old who had a stem cell transplant for SCID, so the T cells may come from the graft donor. The rearrangement uses TRBV11-1 and TRBJ2-1, with TRBD2 matching over 9 bases. CDR3 region: CASSPVSGGPNEQFF. The CDR3 DNA is TGTGCCAGCAGCCCGGTCAGCGGGGGGCCCAATGAGCAGTTCTTC.